The 18 T cell receptor beta chains presented below share a single source sample, sequenced in a study of T-cell reconstitution after alpha-beta-depleted transplantation in children. Library preparation (for TCRbeta) was performed with unique molecular identifiers. One entry per CDR3 protein results from TCRdb running MiXCR on the PCR reads. The sample contains about 610,000 distinct CDR3 sequences, roughly a tenth of which appear only once. This specimen was PBMCs from the stem cell graft donor, taken from the stem cell graft. These receptors came from a human donor who donated a stem cell graft to a child with acute myeloid leukemia.

On this clonotype: A much larger clone is a single base away; this may be a read error. The chain couples TRBV7-9 to TRBJ1-5, with 11 positions matching TRBD1. The CDR3 covers 15 residues. The V segment lost 5 bases and the J segment 6 bases; nucleotides outside the gene matches: 6. The germline gives CDR1 SEHNR, CDR2 FQNEAQ (reference sequence). CDR3 residues: CASSPLGTGGQPQHF. Written as DNA, the CDR3 is TGTGCCAGCAGCCCCCTGGGGACAGGGGGTCAGCCCCAGCATTTT.

This clonotype was seen a handful of times. V is TRBV29-1 and J is TRBJ2-1; the match to TRBD2 covers 9 bases. CDR3 length: 14 amino acids. Germline V gene lookup returns CDR1 SQVTM and CDR2 ANQGSEA. The J segment lost 9 bases and the V segment lost 6 bases, leaving 12 bases of the junction unmatched. CDR3 in DNA: TGCAGCGTCCTTGGGACTAGCATACTCAGTGAGCAGTTCTTC. Its translation: CSVLGTSILSEQFF.

This clonotype has a handful of counts. This chain links TRBV5-1 with TRBJ2-3; no clear D gene. Germline CDR1 is SGHRS and CDR2 is YFSETQ. V lost 1 base to trimming and J lost 2 bases, with 5 bases between them. This CDR3 spans 13 amino acids. CDR3 DNA: TGCGCCAGCAGCTTGACGGCCACAGATACGCAGTATTTT. Its protein product is CASSLTATDTQYF. The whole variable domain, remainder taken from reference TRBV5-1 and TRBJ2-3, is KAGVTQTPRYLIKTRGQQVTLSCSPISGHRSVSWYQQTPGQGLQFLFEYFSETQRNKGNFPGRFSGRQFSNSRSEMNVSTLELGDSALYLCASSLTATDTQYFGPGTRLTVL.

The sample holds many counts of this clonotype. The chain couples TRBV27 to TRBJ2-7; TRBD1 might be the D (6 bases). The CDR3 covers 13 residues. Per germline, CDR1 MNHEY and CDR2 SMNVEV (reference sequence). V lost 6 bases and J lost 2, with 11 bases in between. Here the CDR3 reads CASSQTGAYEQYF. The CDR3 DNA reads TGTGCCAGCAGCCAGACAGGAGCCTACGAGCAGTACTTC.

This chain connects TRBV20-1 to TRBJ1-1; D unclear. Germline CDR1 DFQATT, CDR2 SNEGSKA (reference sequence). V was cut by 6 bases and J by 1 base, with 15 bases left in between. CDR3 length: 14 amino acids. CDR3 in DNA: TGCAGTGCCGTAAAGGGCCGGGGGAACACTGAAGCTTTCTTT. It specifies CSAVKGRGNTEAFF.

This clonotype was found a few times. This chain joins TRBV12-3 or TRBV12-4 and TRBJ1-2; D unclear. The CDR3 is made up of 12 amino acids. Trimming pared 3 bases from V and 8 bases from J, leaving 10 bases between. CDR3 sequence reads: CASSLKYYGYTF. Written as DNA, the CDR3 is TGTGCCAGCAGTTTGAAGTATTACGGCTACACCTTC.

In its sample, this clonotype was seen a few times. The gene calls are TRBV27 and TRBJ2-5; no clear D gene. The germline gives CDR1 MNHEY, CDR2 SMNVEV (reference sequence). V lost 4 bases and J lost 5, with 11 bases in between. This CDR3 is built from 13 residues. The CDR3 coding sequence is TGTGCCAGCAGTTACGATGTGGGGGAGACCCAGTACTTC. Amino acids: CASSYDVGETQYF.

The table lists this clonotype with many counts. The CDR3 nucleotides read TGTGCCTGGCGGGGGTCCTACAATGAGCAGTTCTTC. Protein: CAWRGSYNEQFF. V is TRBV30 and J is TRBJ2-1; possible D gene TRBD2, 6 bases. The CDR3 has 12 residues. V lost 5 bases, J lost 1 base, and 6 bases lay in between. Germline V lookup: CDR1 GTSNPN, CDR2 SVGIG (reference sequence).

This clonotype was seen a few times. The rearrangement joins TRBV4-1 to TRBJ2-1; D gene ambiguous. Trimming removed 1 base from V and 7 bases from J, with 8 bases in between. The CDR3 is 13 residues long. CDR1 MGHRA and CDR2 YSYEKL come from the germline V gene. Here the CDR3 DNA reads TGCGCCAGCAGCCAAGGACGGCCTAATGAGCAGTTCTTC. Translating gives CASSQGRPNEQFF.

This chain uses TRBV15 with TRBJ2-7; D is possibly TRBD2 (7 bases). This CDR3 spans 17 amino acids. Germline assignment: CDR1 LNHNV and CDR2 YYDKDF (reference sequence). V was clipped by 3 bases and J by 0 bases, with 18 bases between them. The chain's CDR3 is CATSRGYPGGSSYEQYF. CDR3 sequence (DNA): TGTGCCACCAGCAGGGGGTACCCGGGGGGCAGCTCCTACGAGCAGTACTTC.

This clonotype was detected many times. The CDR3 protein is CASSSGTSGNYEQYF. CDR3 in DNA: TGCGCCAGCAGCTCGGGGACTAGCGGGAACTACGAGCAGTACTTC. The genes are TRBV5-1 and TRBJ2-7; 13 positions agree with TRBD2. CDR1 and CDR2 from the germline V gene are SGHRS and YFSETQ. V was pared by 3 bases and J by 3 bases, with 3 bases of the junction left unmatched. The CDR3 is 15 amino acids.

This clonotype has ten or more counts. This chain connects TRBV24-1 to TRBJ2-1; TRBD2 agrees at 8 bases. Germline trimming cut 10 bases from V and 8 bases from J; bases unmatched to any gene: 12. The length of the CDR3 is 14 residues. CDR1 is KGHDR and CDR2 is SFDVKD in the germline V gene. CDR3 protein: CATLSGGPPHEQFF. The CDR3 DNA is TGTGCCACTCTCTCGGGAGGGCCTCCCCATGAGCAGTTCTTC.

V is TRBV12-3 or TRBV12-4 and J is TRBJ2-3, with a tentative D call TRBD2 (6 bases). Trimming stripped 3 bases from V and 2 bases from J, with 9 bases between. The CDR3 covers 14 residues. The CDR3 DNA reads as TGTGCCAGCAGTTTCGGACTAACCACAGATACGCAGTATTTT. This translates into CASSFGLTTDTQYF.

This clonotype was observed many times. V and J are TRBV5-1 and TRBJ1-1, with D unresolved. CDR1 and CDR2 (germline): SGHRS, YFSETQ. Trimming removed 3 bases at V and 1 base at J, with 7 bases between. The CDR3 length is 13 residues. The CDR3 region has the DNA TGCGCCAGCAGCTCCCCGGGGAACACTGAAGCTTTCTTT. It is translated as CASSSPGNTEAFF. The full variable domain, with the rest looked up from reference TRBV5-1 and TRBJ1-1, is KAGVTQTPRYLIKTRGQQVTLSCSPISGHRSVSWYQQTPGQGLQFLFEYFSETQRNKGNFPGRFSGRQFSNSRSEMNVSTLELGDSALYLCASSSPGNTEAFFGQGTRLTVV.

The sample holds a few counts of this clonotype. This sequence joins TRBV5-1 and TRBJ2-1; TRBD1 is a possible D gene (5 bases). This CDR3 is built from 16 residues. V dropped 0 bases and J dropped 2 bases, with 12 bases sitting between them. Germline V CDR1 and CDR2: SGHRS, YFSETQ. Here the CDR3 reads CASSLGGAYTYNEQFF. DNA for the CDR3: TGCGCCAGCAGCTTGGGGGGCGCATACACCTACAATGAGCAGTTCTTC.

A few counts support this clonotype. The chain employs TRBV4-2 and TRBJ2-1, with 8 bases aligning to TRBD2. Germline assignment: CDR1 LGHNA and CDR2 YNFKEQ. J lost 5 bases, V lost 3 bases, and 6 bases had no gene match. The CDR3 loop spans 15 amino acids. CDR3 bases: TGTGCCAGCAGCCAGCCTGGCGGGGGGCACAATGAGCAGTTCTTC. Translation gives CASSQPGGGHNEQFF.

This chain links TRBV29-1 with TRBJ1-2; D is uncertain. CDR3 size: 13 residues. Germline CDR1 and CDR2: SQVTM and ANQGSEA. V was pared by 4 bases and J by 3 bases, with 12 bases between. CDR3 loop: CSVVVSVYYGYTF. CDR3 DNA sequence: TGCAGCGTTGTCGTATCCGTATACTATGGCTACACCTTC.

This clonotype was seen many times. CDR3 loop: CASILAGTQYF. CDR3 in DNA: TGCGCCAGCATCCTAGCAGGGACCCAGTACTTC. V usage is TRBV5-1 and J usage is TRBJ2-5; D is possibly TRBD2 (5 bases). The CDR3 covers 11 residues. Per germline, CDR1 SGHRS and CDR2 YFSETQ. Trimming removed 6 bases from V and 7 bases from J, with 10 bases in between.